What follows are 25 T cell receptor beta chains derived from one specimen sequenced in a study of OX40 agonist ivuxolimab in advanced cancers. Some clones are missing from TCRdb's copy, which holds only in-frame ones; the method was immunoSEQ multiplex PCR. This sample has about 28,000 clones, with less than 85% found just once. The sequences come from CD4+ or CD8+ T cells sorted from blood, collected in a trial of the OX40 agonist ivuxolimab. Receptors originate from an adult with an advanced solid tumor such as melanoma, head and neck, liver or kidney cancer.

This clone was seen only once. The chain links TRBV6-1 to TRBJ1-2; D remains ambiguous. The CDR3 runs to 12 residues. Trimming left V 3 bases short and J 4 bases short, with 6 bases between. Germline V gene data show CDR1 as MNHNS and CDR2 as SASEGT. The CDR3 bases are TGTGCCAGCAGTGATCTTGCCTATGGCTACACCTTC. Translated, it gives CASSDLAYGYTF.

In its sample, this clone is medium-sized (0.01 to 0.1%). The chain links TRBV7-9 to TRBJ1-1; a possible D gene is TRBD1 (6 bases). The CDR3 has 15 amino acids. V was cut by 7 bases and J by 5 bases, with 20 bases left in between. Looked up from germline, CDR1 is SEHNR and CDR2 is FQNEAQ (reference sequence). In nucleotides, the CDR3 is TGTGCCAGCACCTATGGGGGGGGCGCGTGGACTGAAGCTTTCTTT. Translating it yields CASTYGGGAWTEAFF.

The rearrangement uses TRBV2 and TRBJ2-5; 9 positions agree with TRBD2. V was clipped by 1 base and J by 11 bases; unmatched bases: 14. Germline values: CDR1 SNHLY, CDR2 FYNNEI. This CDR3 is 16 amino acids long. DNA of the CDR3: TGTGCCAGCAGTGAAGGGTTTATTAGCGGGAGACAAGAGCAGTACTTC. It codes for CASSEGFISGRQEQYF. The whole variable domain, remainder taken from reference TRBV2 and TRBJ2-5, is EPEVTQTPSHQVTQMGQEVILRCVPISNHLYFYWYRQILGQKVEFLVSFYNNEISEKSEIFDDQFSVERPDGSNFTLKIRSTKLEDSAMYFCASSEGFISGRQEQYFGPGTRLLVL.

The genes are TRBV7-8 and TRBJ2-2; D is perhaps TRBD2 (5 bases). Germline V gives CDR1 SGHVS, CDR2 FQNEAQ. The length of the CDR3 is 18 residues. V was cut by 4 bases and J by 0 bases, with 18 bases left in between. The CDR3 loop is CASSSLEMTNTNTGELFF. The CDR3 nucleotides read TGTGCCAGCAGCTCCCTGGAAATGACTAATACGAACACCGGGGAGCTGTTTTTT.

The chain recombines TRBV9 with TRBJ2-7, with TRBD1 matching over 8 bases. Germline V lookup: CDR1 SGDLS, CDR2 YYNGEE. This CDR3 contains 15 residues. V lost 2 bases to trimming and J lost 5 bases; unmatched junction nucleotides: 9. The CDR3 loop is CASSVSPGTGDEQYF. In nucleotides, the CDR3 is TGTGCCAGCAGCGTTTCGCCCGGGACAGGAGACGAGCAGTACTTC.

This clone was picked up a small number of times. This chain links TRBV5-6 with TRBJ2-7; D is uncertain. CDR1 SGHDT and CDR2 YYEEEE come from the germline V gene. The CDR3 runs 14 residues. The V and J ends lost 2 bases and 2 bases respectively, with 11 bases between them. The CDR3 reads CASSLGQSAYEQYF. CDR3 coding DNA: TGTGCCAGCAGCTTAGGGCAGTCAGCCTACGAGCAGTACTTC.

The rearrangement links TRBV5-5 to TRBJ2-7; D ambiguous. The CDR3 consists of 13 residues. Germline-derived CDR1 and CDR2 are SGHKS and YYEKEE (reference sequence). V shed 0 bases and J shed 5 bases, with 9 bases lying between them. Here the CDR3 DNA reads TGTGCCAGCAGCTTGGAAGGGTTCAACGAGCAGTACTTC. It specifies CASSLEGFNEQYF. The variable domain in full, completed from reference TRBV5-5 and TRBJ2-7, reads DAGVTQSPTHLIKTRGQQVTLRCSPISGHKSVSWYQQVLGQGPQFIFQYYEKEERGRGNFPDRFSARQFPNYSSELNVNALLLGDSALYLCASSLEGFNEQYFGPGTRLTVT.

The chain joins TRBV2 to TRBJ2-5; D is possibly TRBD2 (7 bases). CDR1 is SNHLY and CDR2 is FYNNEI in the germline V gene. The V end lost 4 bases, the J end lost 5 bases, and 11 bases lay between the germline ends. The length of the CDR3 is 13 residues. CDR3 loop: CASSGGGVETQYF. CDR3 nucleotide sequence: TGTGCCAGCAGTGGAGGGGGGGTTGAGACCCAGTACTTC.

The V call is TRBV5-7, the J call TRBJ1-1; TRBD1 agrees at 9 bases. TRBV5-7 is placed among ORFs of uncertain function. The CDR3 covers 14 residues. With 4 bases clipped from V and 5 bases from J, the junction kept 6 bases outside the gene matches. The CDR3 nucleotides are TGTGCCAGCAGCCCGGGACAGGGCTGGACTGAAGCTTTCTTT. Protein product: CASSPGQGWTEAFF.

The J gene is TRBJ1-4, the V gene TRBV5-4, with D unclear. The CDR3 runs 14 residues. Germline loops: CDR1 SGHNT, CDR2 YYREEE (reference sequence). The V end lost 3 bases, the J end lost 5 bases, and 11 bases lay between the germline ends. This CDR3 is CASSYDAENEKLFF. The CDR3 DNA follows: TGTGCCAGCAGCTATGATGCGGAGAATGAAAAACTGTTTTTT.

This clone has just one count. V usage is TRBV6-5 and J usage is TRBJ2-7; no clear D. The CDR3 runs to 13 residues. V dropped 6 bases and J dropped 2 bases, with 11 bases sitting between them. Looked up from germline, CDR1 is MNHEY and CDR2 is SVGAGI. This CDR3 reads CASSPGLPYEQYF. CDR3 nucleotide sequence: TGTGCCAGCAGCCCCGGTTTACCCTACGAGCAGTACTTC.

CDR3 DNA sequence: TGTGCCAGCAGTTTACTGAAAGGGGATACGCAGTATTTT. It codes for CASSLLKGDTQYF. The rearrangement joins TRBV6-5 to TRBJ2-3; no clear D gene. V lost 4 bases and J lost 6, with 11 bases in between. The CDR3 runs to 13 residues. CDR1 is MNHEY and CDR2 is SVGAGI in the germline V gene.

By share of the sample, this clone is medium-sized (0.01 to 0.1%). This chain joins TRBV7-8 and TRBJ1-2; 8 nucleotides match TRBD1. V gave up 5 bases and J gave up 7 bases; unmatched junction bases: 12. This CDR3 comprises 15 residues. Germline values: CDR1 SGHVS, CDR2 FQNEAQ. In nucleotides, the CDR3 is TGTGCCAGCAGCCTACTTTCGGACAGGGTTTTTGGCTACACCTTC. This encodes CASSLLSDRVFGYTF.

This clone has a handful of counts. V gene TRBV18 combines with J gene TRBJ1-1; D is possibly TRBD1 (5 bases). This CDR3 has 13 amino acids. V gave up 3 bases and J gave up 6 bases, with 11 bases separating them. Germline lookup yields CDR1 KGHSH and CDR2 LQKENI. The CDR3 DNA sequence: TGTGCCAGCTCACCTCAGGCGGGGGCTGAAGCTTTCTTT. Translation gives CASSPQAGAEAFF.

The V call is TRBV28, the J call TRBJ2-1; D may be TRBD2 (5 bases). The germline CDR1 and CDR2 sequences are MDHEN and SYDVKM. Trimming shortened V by 2 bases and J by 1 base, and 12 bases separated the two germline ends. The CDR3 consists of 16 residues. The CDR3 loop reads CASSLGRDGSYNEQFF. As DNA, the CDR3 is TGTGCCAGCAGTTTAGGTCGGGATGGGTCCTACAATGAGCAGTTCTTC.

The chain joins TRBV28 to TRBJ2-7, with D possibly matching TRBD2 (6 bases). V lost 5 bases and J 3 bases, leaving 17 bases between the germline ends. This CDR3 has 15 residues. Germline V lookup: CDR1 MDHEN, CDR2 SYDVKM. The CDR3 sequence: CASSPPRERIYEQYF. The DNA for the CDR3 is TGTGCCAGCAGTCCCCCCCGGGAGCGGATCTACGAGCAGTACTTC.

This clone was detected only a few times. This chain connects TRBV7-9 to TRBJ1-1; 7 nucleotides match TRBD1. The trim removed 5 bases at V and 2 bases at J, leaving 8 bases unmatched. In germline, CDR1 is SEHNR, CDR2 FQNEAQ (reference sequence). This CDR3 has 15 amino acids. CDR3 sequence reads: CASSPANRGNTEAFF. CDR3 DNA: TGTGCCAGCAGCCCAGCGAACAGGGGAAACACTGAAGCTTTCTTT.

The rearrangement links TRBV29-1 to TRBJ2-7; D possibly corresponds to TRBD2 (5 bases). Per the germline V gene, CDR1 is SQVTM and CDR2 is ANQGSEA. The CDR3 loop spans 13 amino acids. V was cut by 7 bases and J by 1 base, with 14 bases left in between. DNA for the CDR3: TGCAGCGCCACGGGAACGCTTTCCTACGAGCAGTACTTC. Residues: CSATGTLSYEQYF.

The chain recombines TRBV28 with TRBJ2-2; no clear D. Germline V gene sequence: CDR1 MDHEN, CDR2 SYDVKM. The V end was cut by 3 bases, the J end by 4 bases, with 12 bases between. The CDR3 sequence is 15 residues long. The CDR3 nucleotides read TGTGCCAGCAGTTTCGTGAAGGGTTTCACCGGGGAGCTGTTTTTT. Protein product: CASSFVKGFTGELFF.

The chain couples TRBV14 to TRBJ2-5; possibly TRBD1 for D (5 bases). The CDR3 contains 13 residues. Deletions cut 4 bases from V and 4 bases from J, with 10 bases between. CDR1 and CDR2 from the germline V gene are SGHDN and FVKESK. CDR3 sequence reads: CASSRWQGETQYF. The DNA for the CDR3 is TGTGCCAGCAGCCGGTGGCAGGGAGAGACCCAGTACTTC.

This clone was seen more than once but under ten times. The chain employs TRBV13 and TRBJ1-2; D is undetermined. V was pared by 1 base and J by 6 bases, with 12 bases between. Germline-derived CDR1 and CDR2 are PRHDT and FYEKMQ (reference sequence). This CDR3 has 14 amino acids. CDR3 residues: CASSLDRGVHGYTF. CDR3 coding DNA: TGTGCCAGCAGCTTAGACCGTGGGGTACATGGCTACACCTTC.

This clone rates as medium-sized. The chain recombines TRBV7-9 with TRBJ1-5; D ambiguous. In germline, CDR1 is SEHNR, CDR2 FQNEAQ (reference sequence). CDR3 length: 12 amino acids. Trimming removed 4 bases at V and 5 bases at J, with 6 bases between. CDR3: CASSSFHQPQHF. The CDR3 DNA sequence: TGTGCCAGCAGCTCTTTTCATCAGCCCCAGCATTTT.

This chain uses TRBV6-4 with TRBJ2-3, with 8 bases aligning to TRBD1. Per germline, CDR1 MRHNA and CDR2 SNTAGT. The J segment lost 4 bases and the V segment lost 0 bases, leaving 6 bases of the junction unmatched. This CDR3 has 16 residues. The CDR3 here is CASSDSGQGGADTQYF. DNA of the CDR3: TGTGCCAGCAGTGACTCAGGACAGGGTGGCGCAGATACGCAGTATTTT.

The chain is built from TRBV19 and TRBJ2-7, with 11 bases matching TRBD1. The J segment lost 3 bases and the V segment lost 3 bases, leaving 1 base of the junction unmatched. Germline CDR1 is LNHDA and CDR2 is SQIVND (reference sequence). The CDR3 length is 14 residues. CDR3 residues: CASSMGTGGYEQYF. In nucleotides, the CDR3 is TGTGCCAGTAGTATGGGGACAGGGGGCTACGAGCAGTACTTC.

J is TRBJ1-2 and V is TRBV7-8, with D tentatively TRBD1 (5 bases). Trimming pared 4 bases from V and 4 bases from J, leaving 7 bases between. CDR1 SGHVS and CDR2 FQNEAQ come from the germline V gene. The CDR3 length is 12 residues. This chain's CDR3 is CASSSDSYGYTF. CDR3 nucleotide sequence: TGTGCCAGCAGCTCCGACAGCTATGGCTACACCTTC.